Listed below are T cell receptor beta chains from one sample, sequenced in a study of vaccination effects on CD4 cells after COVID-19. Sequencing was performed with immunoSEQ multiplex PCR; in TCRdb, only in-frame clones are kept and a portion is missing. The sample lists about 41,000 clones, more than 60% occurring once. Their antigens are not known. This material consisted of CD4+ T cells from PBMCs cultured with HCoV-OC43 spike peptides, taken before COVID-19 vaccination. These receptors were taken from a human donor who received a COVID-19 vaccine. Each CDR3 is given with its conserved first and last residue. D genes are given only for firm matches. Some rows mark clone size as missing; the rest say once, few, many or name a class of expanded clone.

J gene,clone size,V gene,D gene,CDR3 DNA,CDR3 protein
TRBJ2-2,.,TRBV10-3,.,TGTGCCATCACAGGGCAGGGAAACACCGGGGAGCTGTTTTTT,CAITGQGNTGELFF
TRBJ2-5,.,TRBV20-1,.,TGCAGTGCTAGAGGGAGTGAGACCCAGTACTTC,CSARGSETQYF
TRBJ2-2,.,TRBV15,.,TGTGCCACCAGCACTTTCCCTACTGGGGAGCTGTTTTTT,CATSTFPTGELFF
TRBJ1-1,few,TRBV19,.,TGTGCCAGTAGTGCCGATAGGAACACTGAAGCTTTCTTT,CASSADRNTEAFF
TRBJ2-1,.,TRBV6-4,TRBD2,TGTGCCAGCAGCAAGACTAGCGGGGGCTACAATGAGCAGTTCTTC,CASSKTSGGYNEQFF
TRBJ2-1,.,TRBV30,TRBD2,TGTGCCTGGAGTGTACTAGCGGGAGGGGGTGAGCAGTTCTTC,CAWSVLAGGGEQFF
TRBJ2-1,few,TRBV5-4,.,TGTGCCAGCAGCTCTTCTAGCTCGAGGGAGCGGTTGAATGAGCAGTTCTTC,CASSSSSSRERLNEQFF
TRBJ2-3,.,TRBV3-1/TRBV3-2,.,TGTGCCAGCAGCCAAGCACTAGTATCAACGGATACGCAGTATTTT,CASSQALVSTDTQYF
TRBJ1-1,.,TRBV18,.,TGTGCCAGCGCGCTTAATCAGGGGAACACTGAAGCTTTCTTT,CASALNQGNTEAFF
TRBJ2-7,.,TRBV7-9,TRBD2,TGTGCCAGCAGCTCCCGGACTAGCGGGAACTCCATGCGGTCCTACGAGCAGTACTTC,CASSSRTSGNSMRSYEQYF
TRBJ2-5,.,TRBV2,TRBD1,TGTGCCAGCCAAGGGGACAGGGTACAAGAGACCCAGTACTTC,CASQGDRVQETQYF
TRBJ1-1,.,TRBV27,TRBD1,TGTGCCAGTTATGGACAGGCCCTCACTGAAGCTTTCTTT,CASYGQALTEAFF
TRBJ1-1,.,TRBV5-1,.,TGCGCCAGCAGCTTGAGGCCTGAAGCTTTCTTT,CASSLRPEAFF
TRBJ1-2,.,TRBV6-6,.,TGTGCCAGCAGGACAGGAGGGGTTTATGGCTACACCTTC,CASRTGGVYGYTF
TRBJ2-1,.,TRBV7-8,TRBD1,TGTGCCAGCAGCTTGGGACAGGGTTATGAGCAGTTCTTC,CASSLGQGYEQFF
TRBJ1-2,.,TRBV5-4,.,TGTGCCAGCAGCTCCCGAGGGTTTTATGGCTACACCTTC,CASSSRGFYGYTF
TRBJ1-6,few,TRBV28,.,TGTGCCAGCCTCACCGGGGATAGGGGATCACCCCTCCACTTT,CASLTGDRGSPLHF
TRBJ2-5,.,TRBV5-4,.,TGTGCCAGCAGCTTGGCCCAGATATATCAAGAGACCCAGTACTTC,CASSLAQIYQETQYF
TRBJ1-2,.,TRBV3-1/TRBV3-2,TRBD1,TGTGCCAGCAGCCAAGGTGGCGGCAGGGGGGCCCGTGGCTACACCTTC,CASSQGGGRGARGYTF
TRBJ2-1,.,TRBV7-9,.,TGTGCCAGCAGCTTAGGTGGGACACGCTACAATGAGCAGTTCTTC,CASSLGGTRYNEQFF
TRBJ2-7,.,TRBV28,TRBD1,TGTGCCAGCAGTTTATGGGACAGGGGAGGAGAGCAGTACTTC,CASSLWDRGGEQYF
TRBJ1-1,once,TRBV7-9,.,TGTGCCAGCAGCCTTATCGGGTCAAGGAACACTGAAGCTTTCTTT,CASSLIGSRNTEAFF
TRBJ1-4,.,TRBV21-1,.,TGTGCCAGCAGCAAACGCCCAGCCAGAGGCGGAAAACTGTTTTTT,CASSKRPARGGKLFF
TRBJ1-2,.,TRBV21-1,.,TGTGCCAGCAGCCTAAGGGGGGGAGGACAGGGGGCCTATGGCTACACCTTC,CASSLRGGGQGAYGYTF
TRBJ1-4,.,TRBV21-1,.,TGTGCCAGCAGGAGGGACTCCCTACGGCTAGCAACTAATGAAAAACTGTTTTTT,CASRRDSLRLATNEKLFF
TRBJ2-4,few,TRBV7-9,.,TGTGCCAGCAGCTTATCCACAGTCATAGCCAAAAACATTCAGTACTTC,CASSLSTVIAKNIQYF
TRBJ1-2,.,TRBV6-2/TRBV6-3,.,TGTGCCAGCAGCCCCGACGGTTTTTATGGCTACACCTTC,CASSPDGFYGYTF
TRBJ1-2,.,TRBV14,.,TGTGCCAGCAGCTTCGACAGCTATGGCTACACCTTC,CASSFDSYGYTF
TRBJ1-2,.,TRBV29-1,TRBD1,TGCAGCGTAGGGACAGCCGAGGGGGGCTACACCTTC,CSVGTAEGGYTF
TRBJ1-1,few,TRBV12-3/TRBV12-4,.,TGTGCCAGCAGTTCTACAGGGAACACTGAAGCTTTCTTT,CASSSTGNTEAFF
TRBJ2-7,.,TRBV7-6,.,TGTGCCAGCAGCTTAGAAGGAAGCTCCTACGAGCAGTACTTC,CASSLEGSSYEQYF
TRBJ1-6,once,TRBV6-5,.,TGTGCCAGCAGTTACTCGGATGCGGGCAGTTCACCCCTCCACTTT,CASSYSDAGSSPLHF
TRBJ2-7,.,TRBV11-2,.,TGTGCCAGCAGCTTAGAATCAGGACCCAACGAGCAGTACTTC,CASSLESGPNEQYF
TRBJ1-1,once,TRBV9,.,TGTGCCAGCAGCGTACGAATGGACACTGAAGCTTTCTTT,CASSVRMDTEAFF
TRBJ2-5,.,TRBV6-5,.,TGTGCCAGCAGGAAACCTTCAGGGCCCCAAGAGACCCAGTACTTC,CASRKPSGPQETQYF
TRBJ1-2,few,TRBV5-6,TRBD1,TGTGCCAGCAGCTTCGGCGGACAGGGCTATGGCTACACCTTC,CASSFGGQGYGYTF
TRBJ1-3,once,TRBV7-9,TRBD1,TGTGCCAGCAGTACCATACACAGGGGTTCCGGAAACACCATATATTTT,CASSTIHRGSGNTIYF
TRBJ2-1,.,TRBV2,TRBD2,TGTGCCAGCAGTAGGCTAGCGGGCTACAATGAGCAGTTCTTC,CASSRLAGYNEQFF
TRBJ2-7,.,TRBV27,TRBD1,TGTGCCAGCAGTTTAGACAGGGCGGGCGCCTACGAGCAGTACTTC,CASSLDRAGAYEQYF